These 9 T cell receptor beta chains share one sample of origin, sequenced in a study of shared clonotypes between healthy human individuals. The method was immunoSEQ multiplex PCR; TCRdb's version includes in-frame clones alone and lacks a portion of them. The table records about 1.1 million clones, 75% to 80% of them present only once. Sequenced material: memory CD4+ T cells from PBMCs. Noted subset: CD45RA-negative fraction. These TCRs come from a man aged 18 to 29 in good health. Some clones in this sample may be carry-over from other donors' samples.

This clone was counted ten times or more. The chain is built from TRBV4-1 and TRBJ2-7, with 9 bases fitting TRBD2. The CDR3 has 15 residues. Germline CDR1 is MGHRA and CDR2 is YSYEKL. Unmatched junction bases numbered 6, after V lost 2 bases and J lost 4 bases. The chain's CDR3 is CASSQPGLAPYEQYF. The CDR3 DNA follows: TGCGCCAGCAGCCAACCCGGACTAGCGCCATACGAGCAGTACTTC.

The chain carries TRBV10-3 and TRBJ2-7; D possibly corresponds to TRBD1 (6 bases). There are 14 residues in the CDR3. With 0 bases removed from V and 1 base from J, the gap between germline ends came to 7 bases. CDR1 ENHRY and CDR2 SYGVKD come from the germline V gene. The CDR3 DNA reads as TGTGCCATCAGTGAGTCAGGGACATCCTACGAGCAGTACTTC. It yields the protein CAISESGTSYEQYF.

This clone was observed once. The chain links TRBV20-1 to TRBJ2-1; D gene uncertain. In germline, CDR1 is DFQATT, CDR2 SNEGSKA (reference sequence). The V end was cut by 5 bases, the J end by 7 bases, with 9 bases between. The CDR3 spans 11 residues. The CDR3 region has the DNA TGCAGTGCTGCCGGCGTGAATGAGCAGTTCTTC. This gives the protein CSAAGVNEQFF.

A single count supports this clone. V and J are TRBV18 and TRBJ2-5, with TRBD1 as a possible D gene (6 bases). Germline CDR1 KGHSH, CDR2 LQKENI. The CDR3 loop spans 15 amino acids. The germline V and J ends were trimmed by 3 bases and 2 bases, with 13 bases remaining between them. The DNA for the CDR3 is TGTGCCAGCTCACCTAGAGTGGGGGCACAAGAGACCCAGTACTTC. This translates into CASSPRVGAQETQYF.

The chain recombines TRBV5-1 with TRBJ2-2, with TRBD1 as a possible D gene (6 bases). The germline V gene encodes CDR1 SGHRS and CDR2 YFSETQ. V was trimmed by 0 bases and J by 8 bases, leaving 11 bases between them. This CDR3 is 14 amino acids long. The CDR3 DNA sequence: TGCGCCAGCAGCTTGGGACAGGCTTATGGGGAGCTGTTTTTT. This encodes CASSLGQAYGELFF.

The chain links TRBV11-2 to TRBJ2-3; unclear D gene. Germline V gives CDR1 SGHAT, CDR2 FQNNGV. Trimming removed 5 bases at V and 4 bases at J, with 19 bases between. This CDR3 comprises 16 residues. The DNA of the CDR3 is TGTGCCAGCAGCCGTTTTGCGGATGGCCTCTCAGATACGCAGTATTTT. Translating gives CASSRFADGLSDTQYF.

This clone has just a few counts. This chain uses TRBV6-5 with TRBJ2-7, with TRBD2 as a possible D gene (7 bases). V lost 8 bases and J lost 7, with 24 bases in between. CDR1 and CDR2 from the germline V gene are MNHEY and SVGAGI. This CDR3 region has 15 residues. The CDR3 here is CASGNLRGGTREQYF. The CDR3 DNA sequence: TGTGCCAGCGGCAACCTGAGGGGGGGGACGAGAGAGCAGTACTTC.

This clone has a handful of counts. V and J are TRBV2 and TRBJ2-3; D is possibly TRBD1 (6 bases). This CDR3 is built from 15 residues. The V gene lost 4 bases and the J gene lost 0 bases, with 11 bases spanning the gap. Germline assignment: CDR1 SNHLY and CDR2 FYNNEI. In DNA form, the CDR3 reads TGTGCCAGCAGTGGCCGAAGGGGGAGCACAGATACGCAGTATTTT. It is translated as CASSGRRGSTDTQYF.

This chain links TRBV9 with TRBJ2-7; no reliable D call. Trimming left V 0 bases short and J 2 bases short, with 9 bases between. From germline, CDR1 is SGDLS and CDR2 YYNGEE. The CDR3 loop spans 14 amino acids. The CDR3 loop reads CASSVDTTPYEQYF. As DNA, the CDR3 is TGTGCCAGCAGCGTAGATACTACCCCCTACGAGCAGTACTTC.